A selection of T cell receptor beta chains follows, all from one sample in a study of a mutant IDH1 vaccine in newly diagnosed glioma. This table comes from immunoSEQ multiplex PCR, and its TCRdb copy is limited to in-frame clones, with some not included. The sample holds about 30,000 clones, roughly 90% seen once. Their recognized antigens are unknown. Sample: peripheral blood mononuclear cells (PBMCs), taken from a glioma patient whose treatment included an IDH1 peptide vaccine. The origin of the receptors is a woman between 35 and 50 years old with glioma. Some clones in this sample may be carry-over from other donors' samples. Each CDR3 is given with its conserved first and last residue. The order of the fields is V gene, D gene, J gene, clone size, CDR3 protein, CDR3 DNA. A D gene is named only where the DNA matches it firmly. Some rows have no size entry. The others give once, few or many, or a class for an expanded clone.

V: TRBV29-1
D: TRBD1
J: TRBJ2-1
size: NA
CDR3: CSVEGSTGGSYNEQFF
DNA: TGCAGCGTTGAAGGGTCGACAGGGGGTTCCTACAATGAGCAGTTCTTC

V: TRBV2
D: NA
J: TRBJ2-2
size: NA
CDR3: CASSPEETGELFF
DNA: TGTGCCAGCAGCCCCGAGGAGACCGGGGAGCTGTTTTTT

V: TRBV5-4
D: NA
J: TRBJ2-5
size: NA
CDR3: CASGEAGLQETQYF
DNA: TGTGCCAGCGGAGAAGCGGGTCTTCAAGAGACCCAGTACTTC

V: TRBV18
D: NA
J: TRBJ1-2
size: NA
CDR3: CASSPRASGAGGYTF
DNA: TGTGCCAGCTCACCTCGGGCATCAGGGGCAGGCGGCTACACCTTC

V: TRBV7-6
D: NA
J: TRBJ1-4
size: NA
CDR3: CASSLMHNEKLFF
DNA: TGTGCCAGCAGCTTAATGCATAATGAAAAACTGTTTTTT

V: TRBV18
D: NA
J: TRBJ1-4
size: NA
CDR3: CASSPNQGEEKLFF
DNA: TGTGCCAGCTCACCAAACCAGGGAGAAGAAAAACTGTTTTTT

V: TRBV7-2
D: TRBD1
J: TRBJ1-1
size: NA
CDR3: CASSLAVAGGIAFF
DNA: TGTGCCAGCAGCTTAGCTGTGGCAGGGGGCATAGCTTTCTTT

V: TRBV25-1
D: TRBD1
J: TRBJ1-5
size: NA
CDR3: CATMPGQANNQPQHF
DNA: TGTGCCACCATGCCGGGACAGGCCAACAATCAGCCCCAGCATTTT

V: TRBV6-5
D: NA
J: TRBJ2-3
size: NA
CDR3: CASSYYGADTQYF
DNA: TGTGCCAGCAGTTACTATGGGGCAGATACGCAGTATTTT

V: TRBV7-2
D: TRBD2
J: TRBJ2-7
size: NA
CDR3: CASSRRLAGNREQYF
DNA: TGTGCCAGCAGCCGTCGACTAGCGGGAAATAGGGAGCAGTACTTC

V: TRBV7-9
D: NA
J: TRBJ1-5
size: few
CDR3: CASSLLGQPQHF
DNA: TGTGCCAGCAGCTTATTGGGTCAGCCCCAGCATTTT

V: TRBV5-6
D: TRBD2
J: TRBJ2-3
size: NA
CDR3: CASSLSGERADTQYF
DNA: TGTGCCAGCAGCCTCAGCGGGGAGCGCGCAGATACGCAGTATTTT

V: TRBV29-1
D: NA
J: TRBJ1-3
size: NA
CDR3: CSVGDIGASSGNTIYF
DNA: TGCAGCGTTGGTGATATTGGGGCCAGCTCTGGAAACACCATATATTTT

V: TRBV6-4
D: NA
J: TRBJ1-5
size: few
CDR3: CASSEGANQPQHF
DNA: TGTGCCAGCAGTGAGGGGGCCAATCAGCCCCAGCATTTT

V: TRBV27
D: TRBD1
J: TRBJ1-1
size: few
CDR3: CASSFDRETEAFF
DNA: TGTGCCAGCAGTTTCGACAGGGAGACTGAAGCTTTCTTT

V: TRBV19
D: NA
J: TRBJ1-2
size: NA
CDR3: CASTPGGRYNLDGYTF
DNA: TGTGCCAGTACCCCAGGAGGACGCTATAACCTGGATGGCTACACCTTC

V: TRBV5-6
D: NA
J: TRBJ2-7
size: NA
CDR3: CASRRDPYEQYF
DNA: TGTGCCAGCAGACGGGACCCCTACGAGCAGTACTTC

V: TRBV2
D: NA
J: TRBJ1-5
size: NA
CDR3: CASSAGRGPNSNQPQHF
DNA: TGTGCCAGCAGTGCGGGCAGAGGGCCAAATAGCAATCAGCCCCAGCATTTT

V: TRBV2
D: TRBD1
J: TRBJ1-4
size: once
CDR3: CASTMQGGTNEKLFF
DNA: TGTGCCAGCACCATGCAGGGGGGAACTAATGAAAAACTGTTTTTT

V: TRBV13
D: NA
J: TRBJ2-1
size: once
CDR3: CASSLLLLRASSEALSYNEQFF
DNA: TGTGCCAGCAGCTTACTCCTACTACGGGCCAGCAGCGAAGCACTCTCCTACAATGAGCAGTTCTTC

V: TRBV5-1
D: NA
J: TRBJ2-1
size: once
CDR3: CASSFQGFSYNEQFF
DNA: TGCGCCAGCAGCTTCCAAGGTTTCTCCTACAATGAGCAGTTCTTC

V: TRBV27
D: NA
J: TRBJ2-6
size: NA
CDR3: CASSKTTGGVSGANVLTF
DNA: TGTGCCAGCAGTAAAACCACAGGGGGGGTCTCTGGGGCCAACGTCCTGACTTTC

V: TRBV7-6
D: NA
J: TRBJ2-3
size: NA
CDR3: CASSFSGTQYF
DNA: TGTGCCAGCAGCTTTAGTGGTACGCAGTATTTT

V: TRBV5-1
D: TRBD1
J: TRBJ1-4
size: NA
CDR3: CASSRGTGGSTNEKLFF
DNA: TGCGCCAGCAGCCGCGGGACAGGGGGCTCAACTAATGAAAAACTGTTTTTT

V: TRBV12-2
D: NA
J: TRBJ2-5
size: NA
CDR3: CASRPPLAGIQETQYF
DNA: TGTGCAAGTCGCCCCCCACTAGCGGGGATTCAAGAGACCCAGTACTTC

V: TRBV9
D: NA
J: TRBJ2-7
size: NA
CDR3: CASSVAVNRDEQYF
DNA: TGTGCCAGCAGCGTAGCCGTAAACAGGGACGAGCAGTACTTC

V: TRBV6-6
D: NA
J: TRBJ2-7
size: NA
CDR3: CASSYPQGGGKSEQYF
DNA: TGTGCCAGCAGTTACCCGCAGGGAGGGGGCAAGAGCGAGCAGTACTTC

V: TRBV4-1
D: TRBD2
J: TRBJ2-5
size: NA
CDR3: CASSQERLAGNKTQYF
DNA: TGCGCCAGCAGCCAAGAGCGACTAGCGGGAAATAAGACCCAGTACTTC

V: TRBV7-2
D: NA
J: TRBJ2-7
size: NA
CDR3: CASSWKQAYEQYF
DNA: TGTGCCAGCAGCTGGAAGCAGGCCTACGAGCAGTACTTC

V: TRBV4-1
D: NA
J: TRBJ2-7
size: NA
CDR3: CASSQEGSKMGYEQYF
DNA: TGCGCCAGCAGCCAAGAGGGCAGCAAAATGGGCTACGAGCAGTACTTC

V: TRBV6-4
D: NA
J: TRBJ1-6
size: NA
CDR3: CASSEEGSNSPLHF
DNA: TGTGCCAGCAGTGAGGAAGGCTCAAATTCACCCCTCCACTTT

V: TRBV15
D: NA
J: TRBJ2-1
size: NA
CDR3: CATSRDPTRGYNEQFF
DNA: TGTGCCACCAGCAGAGATCCCACTAGAGGGTACAATGAGCAGTTCTTC

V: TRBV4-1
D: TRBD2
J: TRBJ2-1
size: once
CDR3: CASSPEIAGGSGYNEQFF
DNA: TGCGCCAGCAGCCCGGAGATAGCGGGGGGCTCGGGATACAATGAGCAGTTCTTC

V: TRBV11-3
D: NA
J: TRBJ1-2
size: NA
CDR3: CASSLFSANYGYTF
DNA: TGTGCCAGCAGCTTGTTCAGCGCAAACTATGGCTACACCTTC

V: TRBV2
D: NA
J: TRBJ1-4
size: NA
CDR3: CASTPEEKLFF
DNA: TGTGCCAGCACCCCGGAGGAAAAACTGTTTTTT

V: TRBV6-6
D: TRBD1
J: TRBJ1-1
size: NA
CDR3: CASIQDRGSWNTEAFF
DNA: TGTGCCAGCATCCAGGACAGGGGAAGTTGGAACACTGAAGCTTTCTTT

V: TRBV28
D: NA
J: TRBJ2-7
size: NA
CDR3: CASSLGTSGGYEQYF
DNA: TGTGCCAGCAGTTTAGGGACTTCAGGGGGTTACGAGCAGTACTTC

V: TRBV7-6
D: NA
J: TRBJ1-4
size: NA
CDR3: CASSLAPAWTDNEKLFF
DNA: TGTGCCAGCAGCTTAGCGCCGGCCTGGACAGATAATGAAAAACTGTTTTTT

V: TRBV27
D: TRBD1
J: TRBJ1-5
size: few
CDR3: CASRPRQGVLPGSNQPQHF
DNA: TGTGCCAGCAGGCCACGACAGGGAGTTCTCCCAGGGAGCAATCAGCCCCAGCATTTT

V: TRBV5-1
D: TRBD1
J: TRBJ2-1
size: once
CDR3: CASSLVMRQGNNEQFF
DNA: TGCGCCAGCAGCTTGGTCATGCGACAGGGAAACAATGAGCAGTTCTTC

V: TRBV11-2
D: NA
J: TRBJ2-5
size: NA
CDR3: CASSLEYAGGKSQETQYF
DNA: TGTGCCAGCAGCTTAGAGTATGCCGGGGGAAAGAGCCAAGAGACCCAGTACTTC

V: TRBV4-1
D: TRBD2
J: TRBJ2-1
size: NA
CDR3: CASSQETTSGRIRRNEQFF
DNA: TGCGCCAGCAGCCAGGAGACGACTAGCGGGAGGATAAGAAGGAATGAGCAGTTCTTC

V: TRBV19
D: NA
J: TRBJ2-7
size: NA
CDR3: CASSRDSGGYEQYF
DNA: TGTGCCAGTAGTCGGGATTCCGGCGGCTACGAGCAGTACTTC

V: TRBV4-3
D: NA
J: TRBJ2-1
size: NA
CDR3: CASSQEGGVNEQFF
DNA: TGCGCCAGCAGCCAAGAAGGGGGGGTGAATGAGCAGTTCTTC

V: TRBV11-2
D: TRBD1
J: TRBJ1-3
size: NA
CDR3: CASSRDRVSGNTIYF
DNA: TGTGCCAGCAGCCGCGACAGGGTCTCTGGAAACACCATATATTTT

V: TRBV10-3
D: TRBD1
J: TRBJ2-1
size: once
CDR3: CAISRTGPTDEQFF
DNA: TGTGCCATCAGTCGGACAGGACCAACCGATGAGCAGTTCTTC

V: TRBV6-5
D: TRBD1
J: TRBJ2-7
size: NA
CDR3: CASSYWTGQEQYF
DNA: TGTGCCAGCAGTTATTGGACAGGGCAAGAGCAGTACTTC

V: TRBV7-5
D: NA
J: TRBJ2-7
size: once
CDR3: CARSSGTELTYEQYF
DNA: TGTGCCAGAAGCTCCGGGACAGAACTAACCTACGAGCAGTACTTC

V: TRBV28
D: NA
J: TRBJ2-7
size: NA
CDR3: CASSLNYEQYF
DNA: TGTGCCAGCAGTCTGAACTACGAGCAGTACTTC

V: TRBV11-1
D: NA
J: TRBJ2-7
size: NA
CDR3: CASSLISNARYEQYF
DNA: TGTGCCAGCAGCTTAATAAGTAACGCGCGGTACGAGCAGTACTTC